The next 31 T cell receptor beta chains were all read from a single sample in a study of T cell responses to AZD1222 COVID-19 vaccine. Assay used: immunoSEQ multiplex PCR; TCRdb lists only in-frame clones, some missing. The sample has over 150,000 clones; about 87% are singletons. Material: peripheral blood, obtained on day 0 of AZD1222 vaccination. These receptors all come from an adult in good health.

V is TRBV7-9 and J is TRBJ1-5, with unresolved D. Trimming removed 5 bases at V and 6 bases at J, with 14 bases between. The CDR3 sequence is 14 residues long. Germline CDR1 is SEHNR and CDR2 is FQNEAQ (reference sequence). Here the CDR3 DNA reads TGTGCCAGCAGCCCCGGGAGAGGTGGTCAGCCCCAGCATTTT. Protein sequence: CASSPGRGGQPQHF.

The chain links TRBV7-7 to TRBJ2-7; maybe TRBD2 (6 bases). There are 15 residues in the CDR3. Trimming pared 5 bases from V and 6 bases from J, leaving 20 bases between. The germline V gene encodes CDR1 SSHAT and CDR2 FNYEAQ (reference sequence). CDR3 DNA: TGTGCCAGCAGCCCGGGGCAGGGAGGATTCGGCGAGCAGTACTTC. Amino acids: CASSPGQGGFGEQYF.

The DNA for the CDR3 is TGTGCCAGCAGCTTAGCGCTGGTTCCCTACGAGCAGTACTTC. It is translated as CASSLALVPYEQYF. The chain carries TRBV7-9 and TRBJ2-7, with D uncertain. This CDR3 comprises 14 residues. Germline assignment: CDR1 SEHNR and CDR2 FQNEAQ (reference sequence). V was cut by 0 bases and J by 2 bases, with 8 bases left in between. Drawing the rest from reference TRBV7-9 and TRBJ2-7, the complete variable domain is DTGVSQNPRHKITKRGQNVTFRCDPISEHNRLYWYRQTLGQGPEFLTYFQNEAQLEKSRLLSDRFSAERPKGSFSTLEIQRTEQGDSAMYLCASSLALVPYEQYFGPGTRLTVT.

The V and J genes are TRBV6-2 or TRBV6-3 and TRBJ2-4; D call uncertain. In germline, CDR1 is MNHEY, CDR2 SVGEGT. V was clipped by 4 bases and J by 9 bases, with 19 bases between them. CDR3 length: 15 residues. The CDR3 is CASSSNLPQSAIQYF. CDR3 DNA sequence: TGTGCCAGCAGTTCTAACCTACCCCAGTCCGCCATTCAGTACTTC.

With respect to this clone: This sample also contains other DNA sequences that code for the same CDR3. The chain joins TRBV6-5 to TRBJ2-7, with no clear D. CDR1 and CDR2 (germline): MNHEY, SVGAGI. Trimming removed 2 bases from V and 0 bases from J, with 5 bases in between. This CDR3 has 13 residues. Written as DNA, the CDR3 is TGTGCCAGCAGTTACGGGCACTCCTACGAGCAGTACTTC. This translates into CASSYGHSYEQYF.

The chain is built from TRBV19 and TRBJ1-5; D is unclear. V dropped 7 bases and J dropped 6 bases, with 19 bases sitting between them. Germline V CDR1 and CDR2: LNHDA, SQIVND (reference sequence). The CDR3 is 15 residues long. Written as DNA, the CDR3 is TGTGCCAGTAAGATAAAAGGTCTCGAGGCTCAGCCCCAGCATTTT. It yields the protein CASKIKGLEAQPQHF.

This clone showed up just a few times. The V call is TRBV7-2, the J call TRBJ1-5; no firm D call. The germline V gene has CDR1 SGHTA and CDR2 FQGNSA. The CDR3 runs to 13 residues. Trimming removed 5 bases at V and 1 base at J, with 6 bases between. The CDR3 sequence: CASSPSSNQPQHF. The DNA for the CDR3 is TGTGCCAGCAGCCCCAGCAGCAATCAGCCCCAGCATTTT. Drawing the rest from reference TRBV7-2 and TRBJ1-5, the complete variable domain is GAGVSQSPSNKVTEKGKDVELRCDPISGHTALYWYRQSLGQGLEFLIYFQGNSAPDKSGLPSDRFSAERTGGSVSTLTIQRTQQEDSAVYLCASSPSSNQPQHFGDGTRLSIL.

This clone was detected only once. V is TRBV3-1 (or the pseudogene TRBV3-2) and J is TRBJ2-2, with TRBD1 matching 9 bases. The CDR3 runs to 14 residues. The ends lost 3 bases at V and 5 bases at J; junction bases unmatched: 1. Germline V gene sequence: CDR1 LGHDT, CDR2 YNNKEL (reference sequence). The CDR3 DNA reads TGTGCCAGCAGCCAGGACAGGGGAACCGGGGAGCTGTTTTTT. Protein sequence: CASSQDRGTGELFF.

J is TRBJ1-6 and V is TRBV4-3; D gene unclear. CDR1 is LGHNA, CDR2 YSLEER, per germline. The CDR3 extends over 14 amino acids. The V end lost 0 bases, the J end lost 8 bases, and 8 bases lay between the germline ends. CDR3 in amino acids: CASSQDMAYSPLHF. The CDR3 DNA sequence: TGCGCCAGCAGCCAAGATATGGCTTATTCACCCCTCCACTTT.

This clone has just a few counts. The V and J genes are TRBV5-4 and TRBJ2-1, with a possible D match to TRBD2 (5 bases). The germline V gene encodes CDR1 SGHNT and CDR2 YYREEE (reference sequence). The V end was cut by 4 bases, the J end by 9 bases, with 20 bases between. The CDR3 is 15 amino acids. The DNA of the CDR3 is TGTGCCAGCAGCCCCGGGAACCCTCATAGCAGTGAGCAGTTCTTC. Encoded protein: CASSPGNPHSSEQFF.

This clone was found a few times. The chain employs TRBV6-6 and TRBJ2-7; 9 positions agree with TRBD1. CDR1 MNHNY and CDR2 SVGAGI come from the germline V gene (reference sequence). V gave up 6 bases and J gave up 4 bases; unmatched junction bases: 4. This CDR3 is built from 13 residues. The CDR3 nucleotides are TGTGCCAGCAGCTTACAGGGGGCTTACGAGCAGTACTTC. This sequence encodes CASSLQGAYEQYF.

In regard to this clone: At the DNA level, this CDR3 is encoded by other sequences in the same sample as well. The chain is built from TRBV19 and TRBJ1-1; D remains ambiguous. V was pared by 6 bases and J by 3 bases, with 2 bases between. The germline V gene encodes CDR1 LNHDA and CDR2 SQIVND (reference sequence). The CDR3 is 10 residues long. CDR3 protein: CASSHTEAFF. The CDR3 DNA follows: TGTGCCAGTAGCCACACTGAAGCTTTCTTT.

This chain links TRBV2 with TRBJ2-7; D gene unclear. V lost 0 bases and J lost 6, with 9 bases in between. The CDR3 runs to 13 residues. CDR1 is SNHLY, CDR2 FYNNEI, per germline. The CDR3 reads CASSEARNGEQYF. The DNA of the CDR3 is TGTGCCAGCAGTGAAGCGAGAAACGGCGAGCAGTACTTC.

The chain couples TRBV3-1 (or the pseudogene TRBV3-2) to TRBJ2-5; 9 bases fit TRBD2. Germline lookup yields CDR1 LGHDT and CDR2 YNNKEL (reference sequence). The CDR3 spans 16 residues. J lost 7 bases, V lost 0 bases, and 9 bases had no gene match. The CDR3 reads CASSQDGLAGHRTQYF. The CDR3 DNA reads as TGTGCCAGCAGCCAAGATGGGCTAGCGGGGCATCGGACCCAGTACTTC.

The CDR3 reads CASSDGGAPGNTIYF. As DNA, the CDR3 is TGTGCCAGCAGTGATGGAGGGGCTCCTGGAAACACCATATATTTT. The chain uses TRBV2 and TRBJ1-3; TRBD1 is a possible D gene (5 bases). Trimming removed 3 bases from V and 2 bases from J, with 11 bases in between. The CDR3 has 15 amino acids. The germline gives CDR1 SNHLY, CDR2 FYNNEI.

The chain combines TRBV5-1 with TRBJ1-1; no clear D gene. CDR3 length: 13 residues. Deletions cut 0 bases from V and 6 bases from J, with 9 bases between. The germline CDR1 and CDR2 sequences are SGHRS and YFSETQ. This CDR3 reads CASSLGVVPEAFF. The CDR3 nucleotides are TGCGCCAGCAGCTTGGGAGTAGTCCCTGAAGCTTTCTTT. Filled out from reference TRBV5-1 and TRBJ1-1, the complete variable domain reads KAGVTQTPRYLIKTRGQQVTLSCSPISGHRSVSWYQQTPGQGLQFLFEYFSETQRNKGNFPGRFSGRQFSNSRSEMNVSTLELGDSALYLCASSLGVVPEAFFGQGTRLTVV.

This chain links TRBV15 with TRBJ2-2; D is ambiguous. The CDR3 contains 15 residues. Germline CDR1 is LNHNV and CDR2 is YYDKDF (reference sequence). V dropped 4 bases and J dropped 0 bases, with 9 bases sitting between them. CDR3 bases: TGTGCCACCAGCAAACCTCGCACGAACACCGGGGAGCTGTTTTTT. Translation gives CATSKPRTNTGELFF. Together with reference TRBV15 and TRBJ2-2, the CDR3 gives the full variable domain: DAMVIQNPRYQVTQFGKPVTLSCSQTLNHNVMYWYQQKSSQAPKLLFHYYDKDFNNEADTPDNFQSRRPNTSFCFLDIRSPGLGDTAMYLCATSKPRTNTGELFFGEGSRLTVL.

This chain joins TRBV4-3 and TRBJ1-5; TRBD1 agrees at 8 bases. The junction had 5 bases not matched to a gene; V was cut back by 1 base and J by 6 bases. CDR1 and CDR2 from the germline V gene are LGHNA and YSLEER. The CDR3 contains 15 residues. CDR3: CASSQVQGAGQPQHF. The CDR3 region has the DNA TGCGCCAGCAGCCAAGTTCAGGGGGCAGGTCAGCCCCAGCATTTT.

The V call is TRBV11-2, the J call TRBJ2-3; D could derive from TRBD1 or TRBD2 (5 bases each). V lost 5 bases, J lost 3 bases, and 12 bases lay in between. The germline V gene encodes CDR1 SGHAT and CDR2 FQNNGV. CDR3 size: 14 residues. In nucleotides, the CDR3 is TGTGCCAGCAGCCCCCTTTGGGGGACAGATACGCAGTATTTT. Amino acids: CASSPLWGTDTQYF.

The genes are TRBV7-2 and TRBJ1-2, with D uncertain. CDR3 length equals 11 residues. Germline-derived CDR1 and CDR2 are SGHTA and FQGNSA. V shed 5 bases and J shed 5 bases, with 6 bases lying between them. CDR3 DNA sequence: TGTGCCAGCAGCCGCGAGTATGGCTACACCTTC. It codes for CASSREYGYTF.

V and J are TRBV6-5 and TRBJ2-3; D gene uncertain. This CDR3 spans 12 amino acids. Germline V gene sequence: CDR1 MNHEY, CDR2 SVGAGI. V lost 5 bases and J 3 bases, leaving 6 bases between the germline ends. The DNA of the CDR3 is TGTGCCAGCAGTACACCTACAGATACGCAGTATTTT. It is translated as CASSTPTDTQYF.

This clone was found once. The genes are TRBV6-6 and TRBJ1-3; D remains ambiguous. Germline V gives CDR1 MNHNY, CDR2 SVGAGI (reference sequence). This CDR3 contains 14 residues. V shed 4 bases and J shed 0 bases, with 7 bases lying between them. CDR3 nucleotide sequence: TGTGCCAGCAGTTGGACGGTCTCTGGAAACACCATATATTTT. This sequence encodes CASSWTVSGNTIYF.

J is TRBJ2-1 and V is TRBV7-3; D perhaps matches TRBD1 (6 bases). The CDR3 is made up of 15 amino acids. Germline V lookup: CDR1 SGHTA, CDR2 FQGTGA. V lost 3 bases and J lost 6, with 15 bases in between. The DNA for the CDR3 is TGTGCCAGCAGCTTGGGTGGGGGCCATCTCAATGAGCAGTTCTTC. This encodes CASSLGGGHLNEQFF.

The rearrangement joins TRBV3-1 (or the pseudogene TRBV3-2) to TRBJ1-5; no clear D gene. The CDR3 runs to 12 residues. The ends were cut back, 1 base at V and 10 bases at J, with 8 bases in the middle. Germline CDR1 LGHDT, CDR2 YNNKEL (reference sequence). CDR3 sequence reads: CASSQGMDPQHF. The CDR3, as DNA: TGTGCCAGCAGCCAAGGAATGGACCCCCAGCATTTT.

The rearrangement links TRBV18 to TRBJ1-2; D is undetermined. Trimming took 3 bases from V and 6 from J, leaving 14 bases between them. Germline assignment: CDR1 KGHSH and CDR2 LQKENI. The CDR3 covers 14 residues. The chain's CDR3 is CASSPTAGPDGYTF. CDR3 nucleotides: TGTGCCAGCTCACCCACCGCAGGTCCCGATGGCTACACCTTC.

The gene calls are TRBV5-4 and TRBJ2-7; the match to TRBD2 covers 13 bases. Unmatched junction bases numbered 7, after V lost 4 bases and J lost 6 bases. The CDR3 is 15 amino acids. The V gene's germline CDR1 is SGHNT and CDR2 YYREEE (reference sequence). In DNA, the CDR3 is TGTGCCAGCAGCCCCACTAGCGGGGGGGCTGTCGAGCAGTACTTC. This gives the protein CASSPTSGGAVEQYF.

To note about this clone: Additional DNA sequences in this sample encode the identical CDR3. The CDR3 loop reads CASSLDTGPQETQYF. The CDR3 coding sequence is TGCGCCAGCAGCTTGGACACAGGACCACAAGAGACCCAGTACTTC. The chain recombines TRBV5-1 with TRBJ2-5, with a weak D call TRBD1 (5 bases). Germline V gives CDR1 SGHRS, CDR2 YFSETQ. The V gene lost 0 bases and the J gene lost 2 bases, with 11 bases spanning the gap. The CDR3 spans 15 residues.

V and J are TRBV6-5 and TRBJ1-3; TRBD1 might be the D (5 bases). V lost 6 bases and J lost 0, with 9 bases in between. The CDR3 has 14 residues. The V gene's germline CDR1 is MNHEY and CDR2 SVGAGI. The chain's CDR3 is CASRAGHSGNTIYF. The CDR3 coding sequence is TGTGCCAGCAGGGCAGGGCACTCTGGAAACACCATATATTTT.

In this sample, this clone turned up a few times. The CDR3 reads CASSDGRGLGTGELFF. CDR3 DNA: TGTGCCAGCAGTGACGGCAGGGGGCTAGGCACCGGGGAGCTGTTTTTT. This sequence joins TRBV2 and TRBJ2-2; TRBD1 aligns across 8 bases. There are 16 residues in the CDR3. Germline CDR1 is SNHLY and CDR2 is FYNNEI. Losses at the gene ends were 3 bases for V and 4 bases for J; bases not matched to a gene: 7. The whole variable domain, remainder taken from reference TRBV2 and TRBJ2-2, is EPEVTQTPSHQVTQMGQEVILRCVPISNHLYFYWYRQILGQKVEFLVSFYNNEISEKSEIFDDQFSVERPDGSNFTLKIRSTKLEDSAMYFCASSDGRGLGTGELFFGEGSRLTVL.

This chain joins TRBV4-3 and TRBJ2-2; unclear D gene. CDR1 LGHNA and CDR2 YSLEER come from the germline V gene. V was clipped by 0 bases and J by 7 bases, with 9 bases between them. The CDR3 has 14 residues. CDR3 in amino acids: CASSQDNGDGELFF. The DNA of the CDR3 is TGCGCCAGCAGCCAAGACAATGGGGACGGGGAGCTGTTTTTT.

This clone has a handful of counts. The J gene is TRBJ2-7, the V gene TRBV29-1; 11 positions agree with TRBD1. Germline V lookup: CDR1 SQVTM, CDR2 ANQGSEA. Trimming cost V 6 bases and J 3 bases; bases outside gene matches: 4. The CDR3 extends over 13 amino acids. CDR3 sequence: CSVTGTGGYEQYF. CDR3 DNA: TGCAGCGTAACCGGGACAGGGGGCTACGAGCAGTACTTC.